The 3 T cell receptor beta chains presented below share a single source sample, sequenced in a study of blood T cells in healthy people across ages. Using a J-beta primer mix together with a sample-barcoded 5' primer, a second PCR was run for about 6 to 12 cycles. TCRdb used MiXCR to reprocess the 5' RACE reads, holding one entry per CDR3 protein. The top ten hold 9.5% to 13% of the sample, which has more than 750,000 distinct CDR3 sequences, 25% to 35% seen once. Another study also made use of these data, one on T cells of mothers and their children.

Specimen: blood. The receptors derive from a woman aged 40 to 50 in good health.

CDR3 in amino acids: CASSPGQGFSGELFF. The CDR3 DNA reads as TGTGCCAGCAGCCCTGGACAGGGTTTCTCCGGGGAGCTGTTTTTT. This chain uses TRBV7-3 with TRBJ2-2; 8 nucleotides agree with TRBD1. Looked up from germline, CDR1 is SGHTA and CDR2 is FQGTGA. Unmatched junction bases numbered 8, after V lost 5 bases and J lost 6 bases. The CDR3 runs to 15 residues.

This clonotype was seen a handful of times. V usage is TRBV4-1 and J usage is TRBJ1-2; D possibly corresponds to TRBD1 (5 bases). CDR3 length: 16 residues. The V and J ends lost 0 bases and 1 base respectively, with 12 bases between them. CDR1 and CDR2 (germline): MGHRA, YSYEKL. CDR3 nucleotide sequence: TGCGCCAGCAGCCAAGAACTCGGGACCTATAACTATGGCTACACCTTC. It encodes CASSQELGTYNYGYTF.

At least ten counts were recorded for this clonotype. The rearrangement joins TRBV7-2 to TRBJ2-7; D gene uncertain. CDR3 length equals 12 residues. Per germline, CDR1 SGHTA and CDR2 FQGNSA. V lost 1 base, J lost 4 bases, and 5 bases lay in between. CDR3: CASSLVGYEQYF. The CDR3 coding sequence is TGTGCCAGCAGCTTAGTGGGGTACGAGCAGTACTTC. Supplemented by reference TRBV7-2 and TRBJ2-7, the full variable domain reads GAGVSQSPSNKVTEKGKDVELRCDPISGHTALYWYRQSLGQGLEFLIYFQGNSAPDKSGLPSDRFSAERTGGSVSTLTIQRTQQEDSAVYLCASSLVGYEQYFGPGTRLTVT.